These T cell receptor beta chains were read from a single sample in a study of Ad26.COV2.S vaccination and SARS-CoV-2 variants. The method was immunoSEQ multiplex PCR; TCRdb's version includes in-frame clones alone and lacks a portion of them. This table holds 300,000 to 400,000 clones, around 87% found once. Sequencing used peripheral blood, obtained in a trial of Ad26.COV2.S vaccine versus placebo. The receptors here all came from a person between 18 and 65 years old who received the Ad26.COV2.S COVID-19 vaccine or a placebo. Each CDR3 is given with its conserved first and last residue. D genes are given only for firm matches. The size of a clone is reported for some rows only, either as once, few or many, or as a class for expanded clones.

cdr3_aa	cdr3_nt	d_call	v_call	j_call	clone_size
CASSLAGVSEAFF	TGTGCCAGCAGCTTGGCAGGGGTGAGTGAAGCTTTCTTT	NA	TRBV5-4	TRBJ1-1	NA
CASRGGDSPSYEQYF	TGTGCCAGCAGGGGGGGGGACAGCCCATCCTACGAGCAGTACTTC	NA	TRBV7-9	TRBJ2-7	once
CASSGLTAGTEAFF	TGTGCCAGCAGTGGATTGACAGCTGGCACTGAAGCTTTCTTT	NA	TRBV2	TRBJ1-1	NA
CASRSTGGLRWGTEAFF	TGTGCCAGCAGGAGCACGGGGGGCTTACGGTGGGGCACTGAAGCTTTCTTT	NA	TRBV7-2	TRBJ1-1	NA
CASSLGQKNTEAFF	TGTGCCAGCAGCTTGGGACAGAAGAACACTGAAGCTTTCTTT	NA	TRBV5-5	TRBJ1-1	NA
CSVVVTATNYGYTF	TGCAGCGTTGTCGTGACGGCGACTAACTATGGCTACACCTTC	NA	TRBV29-1	TRBJ1-2	NA
CASSQDKTNSYEQYF	TGTGCCAGCAGCCAAGATAAGACGAACTCCTACGAGCAGTACTTC	NA	TRBV4-2	TRBJ2-7	NA
CASSQGYAYEQYF	TGTGCCAGCAGCCAGGGATACGCCTACGAGCAGTACTTC	NA	TRBV3-1/TRBV3-2	TRBJ2-7	NA
CAWSPGVTDTQYF	TGTGCCTGGAGTCCGGGGGTCACAGATACGCAGTATTTT	NA	TRBV30	TRBJ2-3	NA
CASSYRVINYGYTF	TGTGCCAGCAGCTACAGGGTTATCAACTATGGCTACACCTTC	NA	TRBV5-6	TRBJ1-2	NA
CASLTPQPGLNTEAFF	TGTGCCAGCTTAACACCCCAGCCGGGGTTGAACACTGAAGCTTTCTTT	NA	TRBV18	TRBJ1-1	NA
CASSETRGGTEAFF	TGTGCCAGCAGCGAGACCAGGGGAGGTACTGAAGCTTTCTTT	NA	TRBV9	TRBJ1-1	NA
CASSLARDSLRAFF	TGTGCCAGCAGCTTAGCCCGGGACTCCCTAAGGGCTTTCTTT	NA	TRBV7-3	TRBJ1-1	NA
CATSDWGSGQGYYEQYF	TGTGCCACCAGTGATTGGGGGTCGGGACAGGGATACTACGAGCAGTACTTC	TRBD1	TRBV24-1	TRBJ2-7	once
CAWSVGLNYGYTF	TGTGCCTGGAGTGTGGGACTTAACTATGGCTACACCTTC	NA	TRBV30	TRBJ1-2	NA
CASSLEGTVSFYGYTF	TGCGCCAGCAGCTTGGAAGGGACAGTAAGCTTCTATGGCTACACCTTC	TRBD1	TRBV5-1	TRBJ1-2	NA
CASSPTGVIEAFF	TGTGCCAGCAGCCCGACAGGGGTCATTGAAGCTTTCTTT	TRBD1	TRBV6-2/TRBV6-3	TRBJ1-1	NA
CASRRDRVQPQHF	TGTGCCAGCAGACGGGACAGGGTTCAGCCCCAGCATTTT	TRBD1	TRBV6-5	TRBJ1-5	once
CASSQDPGPGQPQHF	TGCGCCAGCAGCCAAGATCCGGGCCCGGGACAGCCCCAGCATTTT	NA	TRBV4-1	TRBJ1-5	few
CASSSAGGLDTQYF	TGTGCCAGCAGCTCCGCAGGGGGCCTGGATACGCAGTATTTT	TRBD1	TRBV7-3	TRBJ2-3	NA
CASSLQGAGETQYF	TGTGCCAGCAGCTTACAGGGGGCCGGGGAGACCCAGTACTTC	TRBD1	TRBV7-2	TRBJ2-5	NA
CASSLAVGESTDTQYF	TGCGCCAGCAGCTTGGCAGTCGGGGAAAGCACAGATACGCAGTATTTT	NA	TRBV5-1	TRBJ2-3	NA
CASSEANRWETQYF	TGTGCCAGCAGTGAAGCGAATAGGTGGGAGACCCAGTACTTC	NA	TRBV6-1	TRBJ2-5	NA
CASRTTGRHTDTQYF	TGTGCCAGCAGGACGACGGGGAGACACACAGATACGCAGTATTTT	NA	TRBV7-6	TRBJ2-3	NA
CASSMPGQGNNEQFF	TGTGCCAGCAGCATGCCGGGACAGGGGAACAATGAGCAGTTCTTC	TRBD1	TRBV7-6	TRBJ2-1	NA
CASSPGRGRTDTQYF	TGTGCCAGCAGCCCGGGGCGGGGGCGGACAGATACGCAGTATTTT	NA	TRBV5-6	TRBJ2-3	NA
CASRQRYGYTF	TGCGCCAGCAGACAGCGGTATGGCTACACCTTC	NA	TRBV4-1	TRBJ1-2	NA
CASSLDQVPNQPQHF	TGTGCCAGCAGCTTAGACCAGGTCCCCAACCAGCCCCAGCATTTT	NA	TRBV7-9	TRBJ1-5	NA
CASSLGTGAEQETQYF	TGCGCCAGCAGCTTGGGGACAGGGGCCGAACAAGAGACCCAGTACTTC	TRBD1	TRBV5-1	TRBJ2-5	NA
CASRGGAELTDTQYF	TGTGCCAGCAGAGGGGGGGCGGAGCTCACAGATACGCAGTATTTT	NA	TRBV2	TRBJ2-3	once
CASRRDRGTNYGYTF	TGTGCCAGCAGACGAGACAGGGGGACTAACTATGGCTACACCTTC	TRBD1	TRBV7-9	TRBJ1-2	NA
CASSPGTGKGNTIYF	TGCGCCAGCAGCCCCGGGACAGGGAAGGGAAACACCATATATTTT	TRBD1	TRBV5-1	TRBJ1-3	NA
CASSPQDSFNQPQHF	TGTGCCAGTAGTCCTCAGGACAGCTTCAATCAGCCCCAGCATTTT	NA	TRBV19	TRBJ1-5	NA
CASSIVGTANSPLHF	TGTGCCAGTAGTATAGTGGGGACAGCCAATTCACCCCTCCACTTT	TRBD1	TRBV19	TRBJ1-6	NA
CASSKTRQETQYF	TGTGCCAGCAGCAAGACCAGACAAGAGACCCAGTACTTC	NA	TRBV7-2	TRBJ2-5	NA
CASSDPGVNTEAFF	TGTGCCAGCAGTGACCCGGGGGTAAACACTGAAGCTTTCTTT	NA	TRBV2	TRBJ1-1	NA
CASTPGGGRHTIYF	TGTGCCAGCACCCCGGGAGGGGGCCGGCACACCATATATTTT	TRBD1	TRBV3-1/TRBV3-2	TRBJ1-3	few
CASSLGLAVAYEQYF	TGTGCCAGCAGCCTGGGACTAGCGGTGGCCTACGAGCAGTACTTC	TRBD2	TRBV7-2	TRBJ2-7	NA
CASSQANPDRAGAYSYEQYF	TGCGCCAGCAGTCAAGCGAACCCCGACCGGGCAGGGGCGTACTCCTACGAGCAGTACTTC	NA	TRBV23-1	TRBJ2-7	NA
CASSARGPTGELFF	TGTGCCAGCAGCGCCAGGGGTCCCACCGGGGAGCTGTTTTTT	NA	TRBV9	TRBJ2-2	NA
CASRTRGQGATQPQHF	TGTGCCAGTAGAACACGGGGACAGGGGGCGACTCAGCCCCAGCATTTT	TRBD1	TRBV19	TRBJ1-5	NA
CAISRTGEGSPLHF	TGTGCCATCAGCCGGACAGGGGAAGGGTCACCCCTCCACTTT	TRBD1	TRBV10-3	TRBJ1-6	few
CASSQTLAGGSRNRYEQYF	TGTGCCAGCAGCCAAACACTAGCGGGGGGATCCCGGAATCGCTACGAGCAGTACTTC	TRBD2	TRBV3-1/TRBV3-2	TRBJ2-7	NA
CASSQGRSKGSNQPQHF	TGCGCCAGCAGCCAAGGACGGTCGAAAGGGAGCAATCAGCCCCAGCATTTT	NA	TRBV4-1	TRBJ1-5	NA
CASSLVGASYGYTF	TGCGCCAGCAGCTTGGTGGGAGCTTCCTATGGCTACACCTTC	NA	TRBV5-1	TRBJ1-2	NA